Below, 13 T cell receptor beta chains from the same sample are listed, as sequenced in a study of shared clonotypes between healthy human individuals (dated by TCRdb to between 2020 and 2021). Libraries were built with the immunoSEQ multiplex PCR assay. The clones in this table, taken by TCRdb from immuneACCESS, are in-frame only. Not every clone is retained; where verified, under half of the shortfall comes from an unresolved V gene, and the cause of the rest is unknown. The sample includes nearly 1 million clones, with over 60% observed a single time. The ten largest clones represent approximately 1.5% of the sample. Sequenced sample: memory CD4+ T cells sorted from blood. This sample's cell subset or site label indicates: CD45RA-negative fraction. The source of these receptors is a man younger than 35 in good health.

The chain uses TRBV7-9 and TRBJ1-6; 7 bases are shared with TRBD1. Germline V gene lookup returns CDR1 SEHNR and CDR2 FQNEAQ (reference sequence). The CDR3 consists of 15 residues. Trimming took 6 bases from V and 6 from J; bases not matched to a gene: 8. Here the CDR3 DNA reads TGTGCCAGCAGTCCGCCGGGACAGCCTAATTCACCCCTCCACTTT. Residues: CASSPPGQPNSPLHF.

This clone came up once. The chain has TRBV18 and TRBJ2-7; tentatively, D is TRBD2 (6 bases). CDR1 is KGHSH, CDR2 LQKENI, per germline. Trimming pared 6 bases from V and 1 base from J, leaving 16 bases between. This CDR3 is 15 amino acids long. The CDR3 DNA follows: TGTGCCAGCTCCCCTACGATAGCGGCGTCCTACGAGCAGTACTTC. It encodes CASSPTIAASYEQYF. Combining the CDR3 with reference TRBV18 and TRBJ2-7 gives the whole variable domain NAGVMQNPRHLVRRRGQEARLRCSPMKGHSHVYWYRQLPEEGLKFMVYLQKENIIDESGMPKERFSAEFPKEGPSILRIQQVVRGDSAAYFCASSPTIAASYEQYFGPGTRLTVT.

The V call is TRBV10-2, the J call TRBJ1-6; D call uncertain. Trimming took off 0 bases at V and 10 bases at J, with 28 bases between the two ends. The length of the CDR3 is 20 residues. The germline gives CDR1 WSHSY, CDR2 SAAADI. The CDR3 sequence: CASSESAGSSNRRGRSPLHF. The DNA for the CDR3 is TGCGCCAGCAGTGAGTCTGCGGGCTCCTCGAATAGGCGGGGTAGATCACCCCTCCACTTT.

This clone is a singleton in its sample. V gene TRBV1 combines with J gene TRBJ2-7; no DNA check was done on the table's D call, TRBD2. TRBV1 is classified as a pseudogene. This CDR3 spans 14 amino acids. For the CDR3, the DNA is TGCACCAGCAGCCAAATCGACTCCACCTACGAGCAGTACTTC. This gives the protein CTSSQIDSTYEQYF.

This clone was recorded only once. The CDR3, as DNA: TGTGCCAGCAGGCTAAACAGGGAAGCGAACACTGAAGCTTTCTTT. Translating it yields CASRLNREANTEAFF. V gene TRBV11-2 combines with J gene TRBJ1-1; weak D call: TRBD1 (6 bases). Germline V gene data show CDR1 as SGHAT and CDR2 as FQNNGV. This CDR3 comprises 15 residues. V was shortened by 6 bases and J by 1 base, with 15 bases between the two germline ends.

This clone was seen a few times. The chain links TRBV4-1 to TRBJ1-6, with D unclear. The CDR3 spans 15 residues. Germline V lookup: CDR1 MGHRA, CDR2 YSYEKL. Trimming shortened V by 0 bases and J by 8 bases, and 11 bases separated the two germline ends. CDR3 sequence: CASSQESRTDSPLHF. The CDR3 DNA sequence: TGCGCCAGCAGCCAAGAGTCCCGCACGGATTCACCCCTCCACTTT.

The V gene is TRBV7-2, the J gene TRBJ2-2, with unresolved D. CDR1 is SGHTA, CDR2 FQGNSA, per germline. The ends were cut back, 5 bases at V and 4 bases at J, with 14 bases in the middle. CDR3 size: 15 residues. CDR3 in DNA: TGTGCCAGCAGCCTCAAACGAAGCCTCACCGGGGAGCTGTTTTTT. Amino acids: CASSLKRSLTGELFF.

In its sample, this clone was seen a few times. The gene calls are TRBV10-1 and TRBJ2-3; D unclear. V gave up 3 bases and J gave up 7 bases, with 14 bases separating them. Germline CDR1 WNHNN, CDR2 SYGVQD (reference sequence). The CDR3 spans 14 residues. The CDR3 here is CASSESVWGNTQYF. The CDR3 DNA reads TGCGCCAGCAGTGAAAGTGTTTGGGGAAATACGCAGTATTTT.

This sequence joins TRBV2 and TRBJ2-1; tentatively, D is TRBD1 or TRBD2 (5 bases each). V lost 10 bases to trimming and J lost 4 bases, with 17 bases between them. Per the germline V gene, CDR1 is SNHLY and CDR2 is FYNNEI. The CDR3 runs 14 residues. CDR3 sequence reads: CATLEGNLYNEQFF. The CDR3, as DNA: TGTGCCACCTTAGAGGGGAATCTATACAATGAGCAGTTCTTC.

The rearrangement joins TRBV5-4 to TRBJ2-1, with TRBD2 matching 9 bases. CDR3 size: 15 residues. V dropped 1 base and J dropped 8; count of bases not matched to a gene: 7. CDR1 is SGHNT and CDR2 is YYREEE in the germline V gene (reference sequence). The chain's CDR3 is CASSLTSGYWDEQFF. The CDR3 DNA reads TGTGCCAGCAGCTTGACTAGCGGGTATTGGGATGAGCAGTTCTTC.

V is TRBV5-1 and J is TRBJ2-5; D might be TRBD1 (6 bases). V lost 0 bases, J lost 2 bases, and 11 bases lay in between. This CDR3 is 15 amino acids long. Germline V CDR1 and CDR2: SGHRS, YFSETQ. The CDR3 nucleotides read TGCGCCAGCAGCTTGGCGGACAGCCGACAAGAGACCCAGTACTTC. Amino acids: CASSLADSRQETQYF.

This sequence joins TRBV7-2 and TRBJ1-2; D gene unclear. V dropped 4 bases and J dropped 0 bases, with 6 bases sitting between them. This CDR3 has 13 residues. From germline, CDR1 is SGHTA and CDR2 FQGNSA. CDR3 in amino acids: CASSSPSNYGYTF. The DNA for the CDR3 is TGTGCCAGCAGCTCACCTTCTAACTATGGCTACACCTTC.

The chain links TRBV7-9 to TRBJ2-7; unclear D gene. CDR3 length equals 14 residues. Germline V lookup: CDR1 SEHNR, CDR2 FQNEAQ (reference sequence). Trimming left V 3 bases short and J 0 bases short, with 9 bases between. Written as DNA, the CDR3 is TGTGCCAGCAGCTTCATGACCAGCTCCTACGAGCAGTACTTC. The encoded protein is CASSFMTSSYEQYF.